This entry lists 27 T cell receptor beta chains sequenced from one sample in a study of neurological immune-mediated disorders. MiXCR, applied by TCRdb to the 5' RACE reads, yields one record per CDR3 protein. The top ten hold about 4% of the sample, which has fewer than 45,000 distinct CDR3 sequences, about 7% seen once. The source material was PBMCs. All receptors come from a woman in her thirties or forties in good health.

Ten or more counts support this clonotype. V gene TRBV6-5 combines with J gene TRBJ2-2, with 7 positions matching TRBD2. CDR1 and CDR2 (germline): MNHEY, SVGAGI. The length of the CDR3 is 16 residues. The ends lost 4 bases at V and 3 bases at J; junction bases unmatched: 8. The CDR3 loop is CASSSWTSWDTGELFF. The CDR3 region has the DNA TGTGCCAGCAGTTCTTGGACTAGTTGGGACACCGGGGAGCTGTTTTTT.

This clonotype appeared many times. The chain employs TRBV20-1 and TRBJ1-4; a weak D match, TRBD1 (5 bases). Trimming left V 1 base short and J 4 bases short, with 13 bases between. Looked up from germline, CDR1 is DFQATT and CDR2 is SNEGSKA (reference sequence). The CDR3 is made up of 15 amino acids. The CDR3 sequence: CSARGWGTRNEKLFF. The DNA for the CDR3 is TGCAGTGCTAGAGGTTGGGGGACCCGTAATGAAAAACTGTTTTTT.

Many counts were recorded for this clonotype. The gene calls are TRBV5-1 and TRBJ2-7; D not resolved. The CDR3 sequence is 13 residues long. Trimming took 0 bases from V and 5 from J, leaving 9 bases between them. From germline, CDR1 is SGHRS and CDR2 YFSETQ. The chain's CDR3 is CASSLDGRHEQYF. CDR3 nucleotide sequence: TGCGCCAGCAGCTTGGACGGCAGGCACGAGCAGTACTTC.

The chain links TRBV21-1 to TRBJ2-7; TRBD1, the table's D call, was not compared with the DNA. TRBV21-1 is a pseudogene. The CDR3 spans 15 residues. DNA of the CDR3: TGTGCCAGCAGCAAAGAAGGGGACAGGGTCCACGAGCAGTACTTC. Translated, it gives CASSKEGDRVHEQYF.

This clonotype was counted many times. The chain links TRBV5-1 to TRBJ2-3; TRBD2 matches at 13 bases. The CDR3 spans 17 residues. Germline CDR1 is SGHRS and CDR2 is YFSETQ. The V gene end was trimmed by 3 bases and the J gene end by 4 bases; junction bases not matched to a gene: 8. The CDR3 sequence: CASSSWTSGSAADTQYF. CDR3 nucleotide sequence: TGCGCCAGCAGCTCCTGGACTAGCGGGAGCGCCGCAGATACGCAGTATTTT.

This clonotype was recorded many times. The V call is TRBV20-1, the J call TRBJ2-5, with TRBD1 identical over 8 bases. The germline CDR1 and CDR2 sequences are DFQATT and SNEGSKA (reference sequence). The trim removed 0 bases at V and 0 bases at J, leaving 6 bases unmatched. This CDR3 contains 16 residues. CDR3 sequence reads: CSARDRRTGNQETQYF. CDR3 nucleotide sequence: TGCAGTGCTAGAGATCGCAGGACAGGGAACCAAGAGACCCAGTACTTC.

The J gene is TRBJ2-7, the V gene TRBV28, with TRBD1 as a possible D gene (6 bases). V was cut by 10 bases and J by 1 base, with 20 bases left in between. The CDR3 has 15 amino acids. Germline CDR1 is MDHEN and CDR2 is SYDVKM. The CDR3 region is CANSRLLTGSYEQYF. CDR3 DNA: TGTGCCAACAGCCGGCTACTGACAGGATCCTACGAGCAGTACTTC. Variable domain in full (rest from reference TRBV28 and TRBJ2-7): DVKVTQSSRYLVKRTGEKVFLECVQDMDHENMFWYRQDPGLGLRLIYFSYDVKMKEKGDIPEGYSVSREKKERFSLILESASTNQTSMYLCANSRLLTGSYEQYFGPGTRLTVT.

V is TRBV20-1 and J is TRBJ2-5; 9 bases are a match to TRBD2. Trimming removed 1 base from V and 3 bases from J; junction bases left unmatched: 15. The CDR3 is 18 amino acids. The germline gives CDR1 DFQATT, CDR2 SNEGSKA (reference sequence). CDR3 region: CSARASGGGGALEETQYF. For the CDR3, the DNA is TGCAGTGCTAGAGCCTCGGGAGGCGGGGGGGCCTTGGAAGAGACCCAGTACTTC.

This clonotype was detected ten times or more. The chain is built from TRBV12-3 or TRBV12-4 and TRBJ2-5; the D call may be TRBD1 or TRBD2 (5 bases each). This CDR3 contains 14 residues. Trimming took 6 bases from V and 5 from J, leaving 16 bases between them. The CDR3 DNA reads as TGTGCCAGCAGCTCCGGGGCTATCTTGGAGACCCAGTACTTC. Translation gives CASSSGAILETQYF.

The chain joins TRBV3-1 to TRBJ2-1; 9 bases are a match to TRBD2. After removal of 4 bases from V and 9 bases from J, the junction contained 10 bases not matched to a gene. Germline CDR1 and CDR2: LGHDT and YNNKEL (reference sequence). CDR3 length equals 15 residues. Here the CDR3 DNA reads TGTGCCAGCAGCCTGATGGCGGGAGGGTTGGGTGAGCAGTTCTTC. Protein: CASSLMAGGLGEQFF.

Many counts were recorded for this clonotype. The gene calls are TRBV9 and TRBJ1-2; D is unresolved. CDR1 and CDR2 (germline): SGDLS, YYNGEE. V was cut by 2 bases and J by 7 bases, with 9 bases left in between. The CDR3 covers 12 residues. The CDR3 DNA reads TGTGCCAGCAGCGTCACAGATTCTGGCTACACCTTC. This gives the protein CASSVTDSGYTF.

The table lists this clonotype with a few counts. The genes are TRBV10-1 and TRBJ2-1; D perhaps matches TRBD2 (6 bases). Between the trimmed V and J ends, which lost 0 bases and 13 bases, there was a span of 13 bases. Germline V lookup: CDR1 WNHNN, CDR2 SYGVQD (reference sequence). The CDR3 runs 13 residues. CDR3 protein: CASSESGGVFQFF. CDR3 in DNA: TGCGCCAGCAGTGAGTCCGGGGGAGTCTTTCAGTTCTTC.

This clonotype was counted ten times or more. The junction departs from germline at one end; a sequencing error may be responsible. This chain joins TRBV5-1 and TRBJ2-6; D is ambiguous. CDR1 SGHRS and CDR2 YFSETQ come from the germline V gene. CDR3 length: 15 residues. CDR3 loop: CTSSLAASGANVLTF. The CDR3, as DNA: TGCACCAGCAGCTTAGCCGCCTCTGGGGCCAACGTCCTGACTTTC.

This clonotype has a count of ten or more. The chain uses TRBV12-3 or TRBV12-4 and TRBJ1-5; a possible D gene is TRBD1 (5 bases). V dropped 2 bases and J dropped 4 bases, with 15 bases sitting between them. The length of the CDR3 is 16 residues. The chain's CDR3 is CASSLRGGGGNQPQHF. The CDR3 region has the DNA TGTGCCAGCAGTTTAAGGGGTGGGGGGGGTAATCAGCCCCAGCATTTT.

This clonotype was seen repeatedly, ten times or more. J is TRBJ2-7 and V is TRBV5-1; D possibly corresponds to TRBD1 (5 bases). The CDR3 spans 15 residues. Trimming removed 0 bases from V and 2 bases from J, with 12 bases in between. Germline CDR1 reads SGHRS; CDR2 reads YFSETQ. The CDR3 bases are TGCGCCAGCAGCTTGGAGGAGACAGACCCCTACGAGCAGTACTTC. This gives the protein CASSLEETDPYEQYF.

The chain's CDR3 is CASDGGGGRRSDTQYF. CDR3 sequence (DNA): TGTGCCAGCGATGGGGGGGGCGGGAGGAGGTCAGATACGCAGTATTTT. The chain employs TRBV28 and TRBJ2-3, with 8 bases that match TRBD2. Trimming at V came to 8 bases and at J to 4 bases, leaving 14 bases not matched to a gene. The CDR3 totals 16 residues. CDR1 is MDHEN and CDR2 is SYDVKM in the germline V gene. Complete variable domain (other parts from reference TRBV28 and TRBJ2-3): DVKVTQSSRYLVKRTGEKVFLECVQDMDHENMFWYRQDPGLGLRLIYFSYDVKMKEKGDIPEGYSVSREKKERFSLILESASTNQTSMYLCASDGGGGRRSDTQYFGPGTRLTVL.

This clonotype was counted ten times or more. The J gene is TRBJ2-7, the V gene TRBV2, with 9 bases aligning to TRBD1. The CDR3 is 14 amino acids. Unmatched junction bases numbered 7, after V lost 5 bases and J lost 5 bases. CDR1 is SNHLY and CDR2 is FYNNEI in the germline V gene. The CDR3 nucleotides read TGTGCCAGCAGTCACCGGGACAGGGACCACGAGCAGTACGTC. Protein: CASSHRDRDHEQYV.

In its sample, this clonotype was seen many times. CDR3 in DNA: TGTGCCAGCAGCCAACGGGATTCACCCCTCCACTTT. Translating gives CASSQRDSPLHF. J is TRBJ1-6 and V is TRBV9; D ambiguous. CDR1 and CDR2 from the germline V gene are SGDLS and YYNGEE. This CDR3 contains 12 residues. V was shortened by 4 bases and J by 8 bases, with 7 bases between the two germline ends.

This clonotype was seen ten or more times. V is TRBV7-2 and J is TRBJ2-3, with 8 positions matching TRBD1. Germline lookup yields CDR1 SGHTA and CDR2 FQGNSA. With 1 base clipped from V and 1 base from J, the junction kept 4 bases outside the gene matches. This CDR3 has 16 amino acids. Here the CDR3 DNA reads TGTGCCAGCAGCTTAGTTCCGGGACAGGGCACAGATACGCAGTATTTT. Protein sequence: CASSLVPGQGTDTQYF.

This clonotype was seen ten or more times. This sequence joins TRBV7-9 and TRBJ1-5; D perhaps matches TRBD1 (5 bases). Germline-derived CDR1 and CDR2 are SEHNR and FQNEAQ (reference sequence). V shed 4 bases and J shed 2 bases, with 12 bases lying between them. This CDR3 spans 15 amino acids. CDR3 DNA: TGTGCCAGCAGCTCAAGGGGTATTGGCAATCAGCCCCAGCATTTT. Its translation is CASSSRGIGNQPQHF.

In this sample, this clonotype turned up many times. The chain carries TRBV4-1 and TRBJ2-3, with D maybe TRBD2 (5 bases). The CDR3 is 15 residues long. Germline-derived CDR1 and CDR2 are MGHRA and YSYEKL. The V end lost 6 bases, the J end lost 5 bases, and 18 bases lay between the germline ends. The CDR3: CASRPRVLEEDTQYF. The CDR3 DNA sequence: TGCGCCAGCAGACCTAGGGTTTTGGAGGAAGATACGCAGTATTTT.

In its sample, this clonotype was seen many times. This chain joins TRBV5-1 and TRBJ2-3; 7 bases agree with TRBD1. The ends lost 2 bases at V and 1 base at J; junction bases unmatched: 4. From germline, CDR1 is SGHRS and CDR2 YFSETQ. There are 15 residues in the CDR3. The CDR3 nucleotides are TGCGCCAGCAGCTTTGAGGGGGCACGCACAGATACGCAGTATTTT. Amino acids: CASSFEGARTDTQYF.

In this sample, this clonotype turned up a few times. J is TRBJ2-3 and V is TRBV5-1, with TRBD2 matching over 9 bases. Trimming cost V 0 bases and J 2 bases; bases outside gene matches: 4. CDR1 SGHRS and CDR2 YFSETQ come from the germline V gene. This CDR3 is built from 16 residues. CDR3 DNA sequence: TGCGCCAGCAGCTTGGCGCTAGCGGGATCCACAGATACGCAGTATTTT. This encodes CASSLALAGSTDTQYF. Together with reference TRBV5-1 and TRBJ2-3, the CDR3 gives the full variable domain: KAGVTQTPRYLIKTRGQQVTLSCSPISGHRSVSWYQQTPGQGLQFLFEYFSETQRNKGNFPGRFSGRQFSNSRSEMNVSTLELGDSALYLCASSLALAGSTDTQYFGPGTRLTVL.

This clonotype came up many times. The J gene is TRBJ2-7, the V gene TRBV20-1; a weak D match, TRBD1 (6 bases). The V end lost 6 bases, the J end lost 0 bases, and 15 bases lay between the germline ends. This CDR3 is 14 amino acids long. Germline values: CDR1 DFQATT, CDR2 SNEGSKA (reference sequence). The CDR3 sequence is CSALIGTRSYEQYF. In DNA, the CDR3 is TGCAGTGCCCTTATCGGGACACGCTCCTACGAGCAGTACTTC.

This clonotype has at least ten counts. This chain connects TRBV20-1 to TRBJ2-3; 9 bases fit TRBD2. The trim removed 6 bases at V and 4 bases at J, leaving 20 bases unmatched. CDR1 and CDR2 from the germline V gene are DFQATT and SNEGSKA (reference sequence). CDR3 length: 18 amino acids. CDR3 sequence reads: CSARVGVAGDEGADTQYF. The CDR3 DNA sequence: TGCAGTGCCAGGGTGGGGGTAGCGGGAGATGAAGGCGCAGATACGCAGTATTTT.

This clonotype has ten or more counts. V gene TRBV20-1 combines with J gene TRBJ2-4, with 7 bases lining up with TRBD2. Per germline, CDR1 DFQATT and CDR2 SNEGSKA (reference sequence). CDR3 length equals 14 residues. V shed 4 bases and J 8 bases; nucleotides not matched to a gene: 11. The CDR3 nucleotides are TGCAGTGCTAAGAAGCGGGGTTTGATAGACATTCAGTACTTC. Protein: CSAKKRGLIDIQYF.

This clonotype has at least ten counts. J is TRBJ2-1 and V is TRBV19; 11 positions agree with TRBD2. Germline V CDR1 and CDR2: LNHDA, SQIVND (reference sequence). V lost 4 bases and J lost 6; bases outside the gene matches: 8. This CDR3 has 16 residues. CDR3 in amino acids: CASSTVAGGLLNEQFF. The DNA of the CDR3 is TGTGCCAGTAGTACCGTAGCGGGAGGGCTGCTCAATGAGCAGTTCTTC. The full variable domain, completed using reference TRBV19 and TRBJ2-1, is DGGITQSPKYLFRKEGQNVTLSCEQNLNHDAMYWYRQDPGQGLRLIYYSQIVNDFQKGDIAEGYSVSREKKESFPLTVTSAQKNPTAFYLCASSTVAGGLLNEQFFGPGTRLTVL.